The 23 T cell receptor beta chains listed next were all sequenced from one sample in a study of cytomegalovirus exposure and HLA in healthy donors (TCRdb year 2017). The method was the immunoSEQ multiplex PCR assay. For the multiplex PCR, a mixture combining 60 forward primers for TCR Vbeta segments and 13 reverse primers for TCR Jbeta segments was used. TCRdb limited this immuneACCESS table to in-frame rearrangements with V and J called. A share of clones is missing; checked studies link under half to unresolved V genes, and the rest is unexplained. In all, the sample holds roughly 75,000 clones, and 84% of those were seen once. The ten largest clones represent approximately 19% of the sample. Sequenced: PBMCs. The receptors were sampled from a man aged 70-80 years in good health and CMV-seropositive.

V usage is TRBV7-2 and J usage is TRBJ1-2; a possible D gene is TRBD1 (5 bases). The CDR3 spans 17 residues. Germline values: CDR1 SGHTA, CDR2 FQGNSA. The V gene lost 3 bases and the J gene lost 3 bases, with 20 bases spanning the gap. The CDR3 region is CASSFRQGSPSHYGYTF. The CDR3 DNA reads as TGTGCCAGCAGCTTTCGGCAGGGATCCCCGTCCCACTATGGCTACACCTTC.

The chain's CDR3 is CASSQAYRGGEQYF. In nucleotides, the CDR3 is TGCGCCAGCAGCCAAGCCTACAGGGGTGGCGAGCAGTACTTC. The chain recombines TRBV4-1 with TRBJ2-7, with 7 bases aligning to TRBD1. The V segment lost 1 base and the J segment 6 bases; nucleotides outside the gene matches: 6. Germline CDR1 reads MGHRA; CDR2 reads YSYEKL. CDR3 length equals 14 residues.

This chain joins TRBV9 and TRBJ1-4; TRBD1 agrees at 9 bases. J gave up 7 bases and V 4 bases, and 11 bases lay outside the gene matches. The V gene's germline CDR1 is SGDLS and CDR2 YYNGEE. This CDR3 region has 16 residues. CDR3 in amino acids: CASSPRTGEGGEKLFF. The CDR3 DNA reads TGTGCCAGCAGCCCCCGGACAGGGGAAGGGGGTGAAAAACTGTTTTTT.

J is TRBJ2-3 and V is TRBV7-2; 8 bases are a match to TRBD1. After removal of 4 bases from V and 2 bases from J, the junction contained 5 bases not matched to a gene. Germline V gives CDR1 SGHTA, CDR2 FQGNSA. This CDR3 spans 15 amino acids. The CDR3 DNA reads TGTGCCAGCAGCTCTCGGACAGGGTACACAGATACGCAGTATTTT. Its protein product is CASSSRTGYTDTQYF.

The rearrangement joins TRBV2 to TRBJ2-1; 8 bases align to TRBD1. CDR3 length: 16 residues. Germline lookup yields CDR1 SNHLY and CDR2 FYNNEI. V dropped 3 bases and J dropped 2; count of bases not matched to a gene: 6. In nucleotides, the CDR3 is TGTGCCAGCAGTGATCAGATGGACAGGGCCTACAATGAGCAGTTCTTC. This gives the protein CASSDQMDRAYNEQFF.

This chain links TRBV9 with TRBJ2-7, with a possible D match to TRBD1 (6 bases). From germline, CDR1 is SGDLS and CDR2 YYNGEE. V lost 2 bases, J lost 3 bases, and 9 bases lay in between. The length of the CDR3 is 13 residues. CDR3 nucleotides: TGTGCCAGCAGCGTTGACAGGTACTACGAGCAGTACTTC. This sequence encodes CASSVDRYYEQYF.

The chain employs TRBV10-1 and TRBJ2-3; 7 positions match TRBD1. V lost 11 bases to trimming and J lost 5 bases; unmatched junction nucleotides: 4. Germline assignment: CDR1 WNHNN and CDR2 SYGVQD (reference sequence). The CDR3 runs to 11 residues. The CDR3 DNA reads as TGCGCCGGGCAGGGGGTAGATACGCAGTATTTT. Protein: CAGQGVDTQYF.

The V and J genes are TRBV5-1 and TRBJ1-1; the D is unclear. The CDR3 consists of 14 residues. V lost 2 bases, J lost 1 base, and 9 bases lay in between. Germline values: CDR1 SGHRS, CDR2 YFSETQ. Here the CDR3 DNA reads TGCGCCAGCAGCTTACTCCGGGAGAACACTGAAGCTTTCTTT. This sequence encodes CASSLLRENTEAFF.

The V call is TRBV6-1, the J call TRBJ2-6; D unclear. Germline V lookup: CDR1 MNHNS, CDR2 SASEGT. V lost 4 bases to trimming and J lost 0 bases, with 4 bases between them. This CDR3 contains 14 residues. The CDR3 sequence is CASSVLSGANVLTF. Written as DNA, the CDR3 is TGTGCCAGCAGTGTACTCTCTGGGGCCAACGTCCTGACTTTC.

The chain employs TRBV29-1 and TRBJ2-5; 7 bases are shared with TRBD1. Germline assignment: CDR1 SQVTM and CDR2 ANQGSEA. V was clipped by 0 bases and J by 0 bases; unmatched bases: 7. The CDR3 runs 16 residues. CDR3 bases: TGCAGCGTTGAAGAGTGGCTGACAGGGAACCAAGAGACCCAGTACTTC. This sequence encodes CSVEEWLTGNQETQYF.

This clone was observed a few times. DNA for the CDR3: TGTGCCAGCAGTCCGGGACAGGGGGATGAAAAACTGTTTTTT. Its protein product is CASSPGQGDEKLFF. This chain links TRBV2 with TRBJ1-4; TRBD1 aligns across 11 bases. The CDR3 runs 14 residues. The trim removed 5 bases at V and 6 bases at J, leaving 2 bases unmatched. Germline V gene data show CDR1 as SNHLY and CDR2 as FYNNEI.

The chain combines TRBV19 with TRBJ1-4, with D perhaps matching TRBD1 (5 bases). The V gene lost 3 bases and the J gene lost 8 bases, with 13 bases spanning the gap. This CDR3 comprises 14 residues. The germline gives CDR1 LNHDA, CDR2 SQIVND (reference sequence). This CDR3 reads CASSIGQAREKLFF. The CDR3 DNA follows: TGTGCCAGTAGTATCGGACAAGCCCGGGAAAAACTGTTTTTT.

The chain links TRBV18 to TRBJ2-5, with 8 nucleotides matching TRBD1. Germline-derived CDR1 and CDR2 are KGHSH and LQKENI. V gave up 3 bases and J gave up 5 bases; unmatched junction bases: 2. The CDR3 has 13 residues. The chain's CDR3 is CASSPGQGETQYF. In nucleotides, the CDR3 is TGTGCCAGCTCACCTGGACAGGGTGAGACCCAGTACTTC. The entire variable domain, with the rest obtained from reference TRBV18 and TRBJ2-5, is as follows: NAGVMQNPRHLVRRRGQEARLRCSPMKGHSHVYWYRQLPEEGLKFMVYLQKENIIDESGMPKERFSAEFPKEGPSILRIQQVVRGDSAAYFCASSPGQGETQYFGPGTRLLVL.

This chain connects TRBV5-1 to TRBJ2-7; 7 nucleotides agree with TRBD2. V dropped 6 bases and J dropped 6; count of bases not matched to a gene: 3. The germline V gene encodes CDR1 SGHRS and CDR2 YFSETQ. The CDR3 loop spans 11 amino acids. The CDR3 coding sequence is TGCGCCAGCACCGGGGAGGGCGAGCAGTACTTC. Its translation is CASTGEGEQYF.

The CDR3 is CASSESWEAQETQYF. CDR3 DNA sequence: TGCGCCAGCAGTGAGTCCTGGGAGGCCCAAGAGACCCAGTACTTC. The rearrangement links TRBV10-1 to TRBJ2-5; possibly TRBD2 for D (6 bases). Germline assignment: CDR1 WNHNN and CDR2 SYGVQD (reference sequence). CDR3 size: 15 residues. Trimming left V 0 bases short and J 1 base short, with 9 bases between.

This chain links TRBV29-1 with TRBJ2-7; 12 bases are shared with TRBD1. The CDR3 spans 14 residues. With 6 bases clipped from V and 5 bases from J, the junction kept 8 bases outside the gene matches. Germline CDR1 and CDR2: SQVTM and ANQGSEA. For the CDR3, the DNA is TGCAGCGTCAACCGGGGACAGGGGGCCAACGAGCAGTACTTC. Amino acid sequence: CSVNRGQGANEQYF.

The V and J genes are TRBV6-5 and TRBJ2-5; D is unresolved. CDR3 length: 14 amino acids. The V and J ends lost 11 bases and 6 bases respectively, with 22 bases between them. CDR1 MNHEY and CDR2 SVGAGI come from the germline V gene. The CDR3 region is CAASSRQQEKTQYF. CDR3 DNA sequence: TGTGCCGCATCCTCGAGGCAACAAGAGAAGACCCAGTACTTC.

The CDR3 sequence: CASSILHGAGNTIYF. CDR3 nucleotide sequence: TGTGCCAGTAGTATTCTACACGGGGCTGGAAACACCATATATTTT. The chain joins TRBV19 to TRBJ1-3; D is uncertain. Per germline, CDR1 LNHDA and CDR2 SQIVND (reference sequence). V was cut by 3 bases and J by 2 bases, with 11 bases left in between. The CDR3 spans 15 residues.

The chain carries TRBV7-2 and TRBJ1-1; D unresolved. This CDR3 spans 13 amino acids. Between the trimmed V and J ends, which lost 2 bases and 4 bases, there was a span of 8 bases. Germline CDR1 SGHTA, CDR2 FQGNSA. Written as DNA, the CDR3 is TGTGCCAGCAGCTTACTTAGCACCACTGAAGCTTTCTTT. Its translation: CASSLLSTTEAFF. The entire variable domain, with the rest obtained from reference TRBV7-2 and TRBJ1-1, is as follows: GAGVSQSPSNKVTEKGKDVELRCDPISGHTALYWYRQSLGQGLEFLIYFQGNSAPDKSGLPSDRFSAERTGGSVSTLTIQRTQQEDSAVYLCASSLLSTTEAFFGQGTRLTVV.

The rearrangement joins TRBV7-6 to TRBJ1-4, with D tentatively TRBD1 (6 bases). V lost 5 bases and J lost 0, with 16 bases in between. This CDR3 has 17 amino acids. Germline V gene lookup returns CDR1 SGHVS and CDR2 FNYEAQ. CDR3 in DNA: TGTGCCAGCAGCCCCTACGGGGGGGCCGCAACTAATGAAAAACTGTTTTTT. This codes for CASSPYGGAATNEKLFF.

This clone was recorded once. V and J are TRBV18 and TRBJ2-7; 9 bases map to TRBD1. The ends lost 5 bases at V and 1 base at J; junction bases unmatched: 3. The length of the CDR3 is 14 residues. In germline, CDR1 is KGHSH, CDR2 LQKENI. The CDR3 spells CASSTGTGSYEQYF. The CDR3 DNA sequence: TGTGCCAGCTCAACCGGGACAGGGTCCTACGAGCAGTACTTC.

The V gene is TRBV29-1, the J gene TRBJ2-7, with 11 bases matching TRBD1. V was pared by 6 bases and J by 7 bases, with 5 bases of the junction left unmatched. The CDR3 has 12 amino acids. The germline gives CDR1 SQVTM, CDR2 ANQGSEA. CDR3 protein: CSVGQGAGEQYF. For the CDR3, the DNA is TGCAGCGTCGGACAGGGGGCGGGTGAGCAGTACTTC.

The chain joins TRBV6-5 to TRBJ2-1, with TRBD2 identical over 7 bases. The trim removed 5 bases at V and 0 bases at J, leaving 4 bases unmatched. CDR1 and CDR2 from the germline V gene are MNHEY and SVGAGI. This CDR3 region has 15 residues. This chain's CDR3 is CASSAGDSSYNEQFF. In nucleotides, the CDR3 is TGTGCCAGCAGTGCGGGAGACAGCTCCTACAATGAGCAGTTCTTC.